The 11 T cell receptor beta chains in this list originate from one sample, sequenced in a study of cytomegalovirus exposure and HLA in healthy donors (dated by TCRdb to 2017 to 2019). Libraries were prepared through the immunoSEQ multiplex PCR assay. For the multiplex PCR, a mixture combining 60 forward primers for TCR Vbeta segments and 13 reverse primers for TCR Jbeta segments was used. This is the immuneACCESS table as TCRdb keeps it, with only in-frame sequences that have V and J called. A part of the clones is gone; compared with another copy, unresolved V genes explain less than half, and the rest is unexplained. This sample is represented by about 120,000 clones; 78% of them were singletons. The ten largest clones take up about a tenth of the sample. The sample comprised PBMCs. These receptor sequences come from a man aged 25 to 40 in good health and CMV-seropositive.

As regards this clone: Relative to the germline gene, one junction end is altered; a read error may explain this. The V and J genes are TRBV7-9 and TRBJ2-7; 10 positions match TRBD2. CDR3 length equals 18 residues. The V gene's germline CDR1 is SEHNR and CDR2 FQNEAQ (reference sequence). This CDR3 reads CSSSLQREGLLIPYEQYF. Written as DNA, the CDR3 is TGTTCCAGCAGCTTACAGCGGGAGGGCCTGTTGATCCCCTACGAGCAGTACTTC.

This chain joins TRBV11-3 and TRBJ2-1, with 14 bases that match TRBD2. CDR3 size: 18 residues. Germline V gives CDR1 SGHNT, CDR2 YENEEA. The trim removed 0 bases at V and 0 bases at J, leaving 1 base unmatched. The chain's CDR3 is CASSLEGTSGSSYNEQFF. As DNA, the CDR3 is TGTGCCAGCAGCTTAGAAGGGACTAGCGGGAGCTCCTACAATGAGCAGTTCTTC. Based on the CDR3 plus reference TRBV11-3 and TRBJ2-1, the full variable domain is EAGVVQSPRYKIIEKKQPVAFWCNPISGHNTLYWYLQNLGQGPELLIRYENEEAVDDSQLPKDRFSAERLKGVDSTLKIQPAELGDSAVYLCASSLEGTSGSSYNEQFFGPGTRLTVL.

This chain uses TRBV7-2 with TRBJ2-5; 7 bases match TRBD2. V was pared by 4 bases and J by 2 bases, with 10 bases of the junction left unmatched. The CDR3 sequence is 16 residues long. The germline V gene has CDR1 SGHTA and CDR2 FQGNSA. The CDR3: CASSSNWGGWQETQYF. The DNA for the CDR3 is TGTGCCAGCAGCTCTAACTGGGGGGGGTGGCAAGAGACCCAGTACTTC.

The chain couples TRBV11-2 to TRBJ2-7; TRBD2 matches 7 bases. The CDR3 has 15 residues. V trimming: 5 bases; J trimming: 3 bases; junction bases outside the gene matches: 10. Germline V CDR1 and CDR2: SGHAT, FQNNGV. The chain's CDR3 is CASSGGVTPGYEQYF. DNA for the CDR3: TGTGCCAGCAGCGGGGGGGTGACTCCTGGCTACGAGCAGTACTTC.

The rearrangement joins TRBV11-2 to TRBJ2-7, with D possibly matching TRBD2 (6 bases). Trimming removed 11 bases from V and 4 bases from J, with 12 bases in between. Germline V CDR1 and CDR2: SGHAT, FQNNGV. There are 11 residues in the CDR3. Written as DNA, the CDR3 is TGTGCCGTGGGGCGGGGATACGAGCAGTACTTC. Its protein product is CAVGRGYEQYF.

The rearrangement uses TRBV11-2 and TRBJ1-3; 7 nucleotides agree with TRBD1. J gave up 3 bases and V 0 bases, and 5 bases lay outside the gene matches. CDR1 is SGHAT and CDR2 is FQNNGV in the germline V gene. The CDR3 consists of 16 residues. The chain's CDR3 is CASSLDLAGGGNTIYF. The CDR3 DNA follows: TGTGCCAGCAGCTTAGATCTCGCAGGGGGTGGAAACACCATATATTTT.

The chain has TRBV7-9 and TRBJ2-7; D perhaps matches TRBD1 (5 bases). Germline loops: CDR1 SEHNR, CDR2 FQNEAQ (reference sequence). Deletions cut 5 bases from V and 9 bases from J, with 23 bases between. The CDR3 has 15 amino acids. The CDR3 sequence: CASSPPRVIAGGQYF. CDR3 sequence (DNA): TGTGCCAGCAGCCCACCCAGGGTCATCGCTGGTGGGCAGTACTTC.

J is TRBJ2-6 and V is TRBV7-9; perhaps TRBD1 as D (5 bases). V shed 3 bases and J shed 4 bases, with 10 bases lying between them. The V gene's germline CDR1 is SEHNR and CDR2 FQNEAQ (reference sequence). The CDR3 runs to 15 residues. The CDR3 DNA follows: TGTGCCAGCAGCTTCGGCAGGGTGGGGGCCAACGTCCTGACTTTC. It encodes CASSFGRVGANVLTF.

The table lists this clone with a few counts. Written as DNA, the CDR3 is TGTGCCAGCAGCTGGGGACAGAAAGAAGCTTTCTTT. It is translated as CASSWGQKEAFF. The chain joins TRBV7-9 to TRBJ1-1, with 7 bases lining up with TRBD1. The germline CDR1 and CDR2 sequences are SEHNR and FQNEAQ (reference sequence). Unmatched junction bases numbered 4, after V lost 4 bases and J lost 8 bases. The CDR3 covers 12 residues.

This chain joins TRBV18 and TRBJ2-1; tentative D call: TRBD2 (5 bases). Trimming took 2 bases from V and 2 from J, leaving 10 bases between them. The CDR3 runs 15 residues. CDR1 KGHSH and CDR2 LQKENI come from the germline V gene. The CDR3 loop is CASSPETGTYNEQFF. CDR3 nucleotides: TGTGCCAGCTCACCAGAAACCGGGACCTACAATGAGCAGTTCTTC. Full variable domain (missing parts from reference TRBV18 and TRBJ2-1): NAGVMQNPRHLVRRRGQEARLRCSPMKGHSHVYWYRQLPEEGLKFMVYLQKENIIDESGMPKERFSAEFPKEGPSILRIQQVVRGDSAAYFCASSPETGTYNEQFFGPGTRLTVL.

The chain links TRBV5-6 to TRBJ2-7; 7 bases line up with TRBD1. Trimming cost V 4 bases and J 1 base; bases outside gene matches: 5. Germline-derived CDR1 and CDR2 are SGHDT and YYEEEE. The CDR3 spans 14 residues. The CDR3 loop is CASSQARGSYEQYF. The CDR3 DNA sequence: TGTGCCAGCAGCCAGGCCAGGGGGTCCTACGAGCAGTACTTC.